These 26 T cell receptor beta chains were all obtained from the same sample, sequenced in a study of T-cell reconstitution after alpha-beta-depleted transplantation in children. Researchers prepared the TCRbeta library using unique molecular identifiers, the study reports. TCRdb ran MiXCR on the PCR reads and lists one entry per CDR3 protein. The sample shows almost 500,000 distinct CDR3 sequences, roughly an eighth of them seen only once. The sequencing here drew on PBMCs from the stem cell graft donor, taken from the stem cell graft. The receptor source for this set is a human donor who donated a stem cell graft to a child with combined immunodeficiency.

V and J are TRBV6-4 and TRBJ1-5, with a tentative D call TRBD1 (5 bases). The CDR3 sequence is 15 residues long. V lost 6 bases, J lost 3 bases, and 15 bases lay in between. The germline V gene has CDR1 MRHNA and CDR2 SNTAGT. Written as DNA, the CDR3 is TGTGCCAGCAGCGCCTCGGGACCGACCAATCAGCCCCAGCATTTT. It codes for CASSASGPTNQPQHF.

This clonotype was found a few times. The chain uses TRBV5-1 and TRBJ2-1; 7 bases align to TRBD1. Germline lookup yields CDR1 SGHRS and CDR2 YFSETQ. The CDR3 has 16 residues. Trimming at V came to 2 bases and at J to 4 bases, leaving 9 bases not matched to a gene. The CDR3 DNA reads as TGCGCCAGCAGCTTCCAGGGGGACGCCCGTTACAATGAGCAGTTCTTC. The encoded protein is CASSFQGDARYNEQFF.

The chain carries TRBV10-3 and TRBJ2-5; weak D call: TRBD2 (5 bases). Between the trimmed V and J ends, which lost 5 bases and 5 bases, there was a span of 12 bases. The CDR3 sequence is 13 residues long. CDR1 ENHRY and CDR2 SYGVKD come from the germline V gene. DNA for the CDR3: TGTGCCATCAGTAAGGAGGTCCGGGAGACCCAGTACTTC. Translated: CAISKEVRETQYF.

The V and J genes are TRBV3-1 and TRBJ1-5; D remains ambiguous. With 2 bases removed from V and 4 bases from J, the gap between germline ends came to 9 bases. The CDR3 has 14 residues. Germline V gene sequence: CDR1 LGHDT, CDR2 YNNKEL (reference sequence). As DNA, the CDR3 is TGTGCCAGCAGCCAAAAGGTAGGGAATCAGCCCCAGCATTTT. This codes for CASSQKVGNQPQHF.

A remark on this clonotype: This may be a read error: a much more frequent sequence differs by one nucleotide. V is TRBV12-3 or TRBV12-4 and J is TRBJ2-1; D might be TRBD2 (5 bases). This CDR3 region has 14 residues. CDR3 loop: CASSLALGGWEQIF. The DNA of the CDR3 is TGTGCCAGCAGTTTAGCGCTAGGCGGTTGGGAGCAGATCTTC.

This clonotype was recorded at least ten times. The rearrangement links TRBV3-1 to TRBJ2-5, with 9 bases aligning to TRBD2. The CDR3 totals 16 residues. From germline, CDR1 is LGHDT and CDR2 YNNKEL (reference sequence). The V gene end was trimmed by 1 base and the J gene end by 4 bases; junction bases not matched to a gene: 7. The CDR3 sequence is CASSQGGAGGGETQYF. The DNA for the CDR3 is TGTGCCAGCAGCCAAGGGGGAGCGGGGGGTGGAGAGACCCAGTACTTC.

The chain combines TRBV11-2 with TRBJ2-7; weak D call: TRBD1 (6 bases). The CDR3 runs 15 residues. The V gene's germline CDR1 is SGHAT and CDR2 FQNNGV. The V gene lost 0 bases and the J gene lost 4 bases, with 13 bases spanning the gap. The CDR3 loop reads CASSLDTGSPYEQYF. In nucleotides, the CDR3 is TGTGCCAGCAGCTTAGATACAGGGTCCCCTTACGAGCAGTACTTC.

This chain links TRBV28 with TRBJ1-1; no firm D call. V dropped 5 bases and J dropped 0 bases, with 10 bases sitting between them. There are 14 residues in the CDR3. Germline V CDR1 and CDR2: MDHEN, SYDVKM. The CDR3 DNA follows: TGTGCCAGCAGTGTTCGCATTCTGAACACTGAAGCTTTCTTT. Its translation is CASSVRILNTEAFF. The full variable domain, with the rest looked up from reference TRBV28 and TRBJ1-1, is DVKVTQSSRYLVKRTGEKVFLECVQDMDHENMFWYRQDPGLGLRLIYFSYDVKMKEKGDIPEGYSVSREKKERFSLILESASTNQTSMYLCASSVRILNTEAFFGQGTRLTVV.

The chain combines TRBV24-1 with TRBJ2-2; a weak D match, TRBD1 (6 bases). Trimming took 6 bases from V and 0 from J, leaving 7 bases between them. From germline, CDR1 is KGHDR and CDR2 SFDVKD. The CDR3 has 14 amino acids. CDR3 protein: CATSRTANTGELFF. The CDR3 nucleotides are TGTGCCACCAGTCGGACAGCGAACACCGGGGAGCTGTTTTTT.

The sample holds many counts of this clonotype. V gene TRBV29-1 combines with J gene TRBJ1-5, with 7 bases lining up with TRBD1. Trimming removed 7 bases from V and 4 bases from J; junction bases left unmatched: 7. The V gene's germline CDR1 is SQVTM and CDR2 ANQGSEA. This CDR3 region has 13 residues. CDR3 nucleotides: TGCAGCGCCCACAGGGGAGGGAATCAGCCCCAGCATTTT. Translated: CSAHRGGNQPQHF.

CDR3 amino acids: CASSHLQLALNYGYTF. CDR3 DNA sequence: TGTGCCAGCAGCCACCTCCAACTCGCGCTTAACTATGGCTACACCTTC. The chain carries TRBV4-2 and TRBJ1-2; D is undetermined. Trimming took 3 bases from V and 1 from J, leaving 15 bases between them. Germline V lookup: CDR1 LGHNA, CDR2 YNFKEQ. The CDR3 length is 16 residues.

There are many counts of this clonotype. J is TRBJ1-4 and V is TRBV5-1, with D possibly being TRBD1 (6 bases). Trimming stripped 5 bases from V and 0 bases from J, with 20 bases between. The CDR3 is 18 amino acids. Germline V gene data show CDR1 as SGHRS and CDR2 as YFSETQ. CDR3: CASSTQGPGVATNEKLFF. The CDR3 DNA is TGCGCCAGCAGTACGCAGGGGCCCGGAGTTGCAACTAATGAAAAACTGTTTTTT.

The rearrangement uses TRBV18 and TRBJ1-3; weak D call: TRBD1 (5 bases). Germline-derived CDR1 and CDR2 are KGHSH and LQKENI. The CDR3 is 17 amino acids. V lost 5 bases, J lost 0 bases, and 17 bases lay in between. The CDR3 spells CASSFQGAAASGNTIYF. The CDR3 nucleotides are TGTGCCAGCTCATTTCAAGGGGCAGCCGCCTCTGGAAACACCATATATTTT.

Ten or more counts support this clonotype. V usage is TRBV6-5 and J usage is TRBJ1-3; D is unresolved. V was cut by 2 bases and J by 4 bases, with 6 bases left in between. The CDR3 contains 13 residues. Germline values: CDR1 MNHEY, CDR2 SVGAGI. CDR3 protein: CASSYTEGNTIYF. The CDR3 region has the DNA TGTGCCAGCAGTTACACCGAAGGAAACACCATATATTTT.

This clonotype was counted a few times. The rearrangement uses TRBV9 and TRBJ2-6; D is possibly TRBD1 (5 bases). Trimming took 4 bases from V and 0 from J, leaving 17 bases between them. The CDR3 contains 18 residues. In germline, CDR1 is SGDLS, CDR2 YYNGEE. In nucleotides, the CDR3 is TGTGCCAGCAGCTCATTAGGACATTCATTCTCTGGGGCCAACGTCCTGACTTTC. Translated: CASSSLGHSFSGANVLTF.

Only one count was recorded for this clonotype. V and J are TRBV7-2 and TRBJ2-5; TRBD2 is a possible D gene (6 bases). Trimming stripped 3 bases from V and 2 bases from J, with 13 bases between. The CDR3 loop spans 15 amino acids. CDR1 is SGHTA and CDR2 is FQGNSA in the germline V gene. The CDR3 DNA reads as TGTGCCAGCAGCTTGTATGGGACTCATCAAGAGACCCAGTACTTC. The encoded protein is CASSLYGTHQETQYF.

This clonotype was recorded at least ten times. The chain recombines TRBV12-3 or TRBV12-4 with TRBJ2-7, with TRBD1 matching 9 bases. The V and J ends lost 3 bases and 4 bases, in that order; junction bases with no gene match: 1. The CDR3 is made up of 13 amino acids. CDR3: CASSFDRGYEQYF. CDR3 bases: TGTGCCAGCAGTTTTGACAGGGGGTACGAGCAGTACTTC.

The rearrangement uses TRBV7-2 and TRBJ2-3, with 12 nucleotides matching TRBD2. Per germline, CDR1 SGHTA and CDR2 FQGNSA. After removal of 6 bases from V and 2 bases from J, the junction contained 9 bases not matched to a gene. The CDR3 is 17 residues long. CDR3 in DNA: TGTGCCAGCAGAAGGCCGGGACTAGCGGGTAACACAGATACGCAGTATTTT. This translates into CASRRPGLAGNTDTQYF.

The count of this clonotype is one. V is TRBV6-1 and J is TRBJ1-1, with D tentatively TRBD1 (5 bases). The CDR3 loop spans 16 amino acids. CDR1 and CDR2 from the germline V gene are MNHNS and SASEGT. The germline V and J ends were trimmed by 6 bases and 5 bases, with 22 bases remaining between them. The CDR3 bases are TGTGCCAGCAGCAAAGACACGTGGGGGGTTAAAACTGAAGCTTTCTTT. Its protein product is CASSKDTWGVKTEAFF.

CDR3 coding DNA: TGTGCCACCAGTGATTTGGCGACAGGGACGAACACCGGGGAGCTGTTTTTT. Translated: CATSDLATGTNTGELFF. This rearrangement joins TRBV24-1 to TRBJ2-2; 7 nucleotides line up with TRBD1. V was pared by 0 bases and J by 0 bases, with 3 bases of the junction left unmatched. The CDR3 extends over 17 amino acids. Germline loops: CDR1 KGHDR, CDR2 SFDVKD.

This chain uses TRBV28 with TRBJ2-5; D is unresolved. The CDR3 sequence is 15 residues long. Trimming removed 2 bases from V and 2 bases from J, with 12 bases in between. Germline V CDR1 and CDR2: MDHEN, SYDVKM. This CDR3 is CASSLEPVLQETQYF. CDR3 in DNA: TGTGCCAGCAGTTTAGAGCCGGTACTTCAAGAGACCCAGTACTTC.

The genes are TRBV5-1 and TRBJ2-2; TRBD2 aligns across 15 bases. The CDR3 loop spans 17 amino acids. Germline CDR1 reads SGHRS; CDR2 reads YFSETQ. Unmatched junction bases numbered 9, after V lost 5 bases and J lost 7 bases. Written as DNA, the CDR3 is TGCGCCAGCAGAGGGACTAGCGGGAGGACCCTCTTCGGGGAGCTGTTTTTT. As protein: CASRGTSGRTLFGELFF.

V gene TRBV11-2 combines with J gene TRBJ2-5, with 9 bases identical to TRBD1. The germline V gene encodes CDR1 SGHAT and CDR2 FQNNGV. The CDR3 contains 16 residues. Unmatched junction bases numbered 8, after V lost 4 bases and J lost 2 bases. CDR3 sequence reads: CASSSLHRGRQETQYF. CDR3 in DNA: TGTGCCAGCAGCTCCCTACACAGGGGGCGGCAAGAGACCCAGTACTTC.

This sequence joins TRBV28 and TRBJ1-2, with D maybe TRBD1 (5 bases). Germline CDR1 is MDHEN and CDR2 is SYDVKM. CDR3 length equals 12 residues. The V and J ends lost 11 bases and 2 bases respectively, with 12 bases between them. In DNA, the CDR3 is TGTGCCTGCGACGGGGGAAACTATGGCTACACCTTC. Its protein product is CACDGGNYGYTF.

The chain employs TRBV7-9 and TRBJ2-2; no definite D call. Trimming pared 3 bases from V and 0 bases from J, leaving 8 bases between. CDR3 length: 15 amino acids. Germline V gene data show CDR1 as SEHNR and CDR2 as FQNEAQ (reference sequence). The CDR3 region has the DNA TGTGCCAGCAGCTTCGAAAGGACGAACACCGGGGAGCTGTTTTTT. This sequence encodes CASSFERTNTGELFF.

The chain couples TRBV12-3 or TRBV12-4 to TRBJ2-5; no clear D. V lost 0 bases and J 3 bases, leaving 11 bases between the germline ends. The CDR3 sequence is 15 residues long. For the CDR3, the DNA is TGTGCCAGCAGTTTAGCGCAAGGGAATGAAGAGACCCAGTACTTC. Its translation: CASSLAQGNEETQYF.